The source of this T cell receptor beta chain is a study of blood T cell repertoires in COVID-19. On the study more broadly: The United States, Italy and Spain supplied acute and convalescent COVID-19 samples. T cells, B-cell-depleted T cells, or PBMCs provided the cDNA or gDNA that served as material.

Authors' analysis steps: Estimates of nucleated cell counts were drawn from the amplification of reference gene primers. The repertoire was sequenced with immunoSEQ multiplex PCR; TCRdb's copy has only in-frame clones and lacks some. From that table come the V and J calls and clone size; the DNA was used to work out D and trimming. The sample records 70,000 or so clones, 90% being singletons. This CDR3 comprises 14 residues. Trimming took 0 bases from V and 4 from J; bases not matched to a gene: 1. Germline values: CDR1 SGDLS, CDR2 YYNGEE. The chain is built from TRBV9 and TRBJ2-4; the match to TRBD1 covers 7 bases. The receptor comes from a man over 45 with acute or convalescent COVID-19. The sequencing sample was made of peripheral blood. DNA of the CDR3: TGTGCCAGCAGCGTAGCACAGGGGAAAAACATTCAGTACTTC. Its translation is CASSVAQGKNIQYF.